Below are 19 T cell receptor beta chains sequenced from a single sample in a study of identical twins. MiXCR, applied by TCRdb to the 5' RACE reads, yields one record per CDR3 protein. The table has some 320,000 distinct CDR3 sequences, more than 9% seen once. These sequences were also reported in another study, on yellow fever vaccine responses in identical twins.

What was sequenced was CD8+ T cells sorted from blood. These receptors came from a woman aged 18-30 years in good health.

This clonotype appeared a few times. The CDR3 reads CASSQEVAGGLNEQFF. CDR3 sequence (DNA): TGTGCCAGCAGCCAAGAGGTAGCGGGGGGACTCAATGAGCAGTTCTTC. V and J are TRBV4-2 and TRBJ2-1; 10 nucleotides match TRBD2. This CDR3 region has 16 residues. The V segment lost 0 bases and the J segment 6 bases; nucleotides outside the gene matches: 5. In germline, CDR1 is LGHNA, CDR2 YNFKEQ.

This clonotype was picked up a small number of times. In DNA form, the CDR3 reads TGTGCCAGCAGTACAACGGAAAGCGGGAGTGCGACCTACGAGCAGTACTTC. Protein sequence: CASSTTESGSATYEQYF. The chain links TRBV28 to TRBJ2-7; TRBD2 matches 8 bases. V lost 5 bases to trimming and J lost 2 bases; unmatched junction nucleotides: 14. The CDR3 runs 17 residues. Germline values: CDR1 MDHEN, CDR2 SYDVKM.

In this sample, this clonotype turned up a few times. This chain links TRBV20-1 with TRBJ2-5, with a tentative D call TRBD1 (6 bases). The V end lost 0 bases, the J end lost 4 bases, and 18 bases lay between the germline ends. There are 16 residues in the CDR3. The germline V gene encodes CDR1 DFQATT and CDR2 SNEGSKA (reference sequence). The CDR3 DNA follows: TGCAGTGCTAGAGATCGTAGCAGGGGAAGTCGAGAGACCCAGTACTTC. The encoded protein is CSARDRSRGSRETQYF.

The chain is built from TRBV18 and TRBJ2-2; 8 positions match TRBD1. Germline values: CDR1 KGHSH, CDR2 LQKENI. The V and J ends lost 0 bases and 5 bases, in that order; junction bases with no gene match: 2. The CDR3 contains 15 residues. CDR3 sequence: CASSPPDRATGELFF. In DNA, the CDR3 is TGTGCCAGCTCACCACCGGACAGGGCAACCGGGGAGCTGTTTTTT.

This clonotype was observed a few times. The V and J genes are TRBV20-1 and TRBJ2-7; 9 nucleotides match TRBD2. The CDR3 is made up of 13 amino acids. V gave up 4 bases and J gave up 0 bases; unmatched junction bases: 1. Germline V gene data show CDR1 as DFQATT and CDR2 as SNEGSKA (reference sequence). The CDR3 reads CSATSGDSYEQYF. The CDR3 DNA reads TGCAGTGCTACTAGCGGGGACTCCTACGAGCAGTACTTC.

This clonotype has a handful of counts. As DNA, the CDR3 is TGTGCCAGCAGCCCCAGGCCGGGACAGGGATCCTACGAGCAGTACTTC. Translated, it gives CASSPRPGQGSYEQYF. V gene TRBV7-2 combines with J gene TRBJ2-7, with 9 bases that match TRBD1. J gave up 1 base and V 5 bases, and 9 bases lay outside the gene matches. CDR1 is SGHTA and CDR2 is FQGNSA in the germline V gene. The CDR3 covers 16 residues.

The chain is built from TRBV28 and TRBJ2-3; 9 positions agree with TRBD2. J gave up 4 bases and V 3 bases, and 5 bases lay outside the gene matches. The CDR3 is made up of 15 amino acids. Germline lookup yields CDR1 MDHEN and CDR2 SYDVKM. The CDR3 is CASSFAGGPADTQYF. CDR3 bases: TGTGCCAGCAGTTTTGCGGGAGGGCCGGCAGATACGCAGTATTTT.

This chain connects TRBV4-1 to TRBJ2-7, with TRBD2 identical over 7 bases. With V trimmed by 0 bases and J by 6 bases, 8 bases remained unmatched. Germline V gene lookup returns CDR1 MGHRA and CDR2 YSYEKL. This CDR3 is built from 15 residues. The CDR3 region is CASSQEGRDAGEQYF. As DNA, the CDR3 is TGCGCCAGCAGCCAAGAGGGGAGGGACGCTGGCGAGCAGTACTTC.

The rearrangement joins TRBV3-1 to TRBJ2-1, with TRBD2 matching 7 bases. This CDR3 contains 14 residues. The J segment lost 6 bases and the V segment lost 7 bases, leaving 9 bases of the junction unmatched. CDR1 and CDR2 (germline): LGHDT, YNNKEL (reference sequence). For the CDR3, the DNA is TGTGCCAGCACCCCCGGGGGGACGGGCAATGAGCAGTTCTTC. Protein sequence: CASTPGGTGNEQFF.

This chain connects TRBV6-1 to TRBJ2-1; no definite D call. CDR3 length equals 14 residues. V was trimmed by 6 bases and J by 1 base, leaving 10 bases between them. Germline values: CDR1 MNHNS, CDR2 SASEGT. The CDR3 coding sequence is TGTGCCAGCAGCCCGGATTTTTCCTACAATGAGCAGTTCTTC. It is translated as CASSPDFSYNEQFF.

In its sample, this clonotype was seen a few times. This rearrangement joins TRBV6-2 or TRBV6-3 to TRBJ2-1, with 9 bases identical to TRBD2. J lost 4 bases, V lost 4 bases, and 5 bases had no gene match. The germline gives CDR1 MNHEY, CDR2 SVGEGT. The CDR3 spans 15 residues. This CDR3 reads CASSLTTSGYNEQFF. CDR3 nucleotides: TGTGCCAGCAGTTTAACGACTAGCGGTTACAATGAGCAGTTCTTC.

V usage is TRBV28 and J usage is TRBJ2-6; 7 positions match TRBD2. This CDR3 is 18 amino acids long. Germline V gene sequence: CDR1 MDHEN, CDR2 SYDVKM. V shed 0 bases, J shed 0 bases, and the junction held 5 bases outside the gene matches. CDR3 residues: CASSLWWGGTSGANVLTF. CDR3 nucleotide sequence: TGTGCCAGCAGTTTATGGTGGGGGGGTACCTCTGGGGCCAACGTCCTGACTTTC.

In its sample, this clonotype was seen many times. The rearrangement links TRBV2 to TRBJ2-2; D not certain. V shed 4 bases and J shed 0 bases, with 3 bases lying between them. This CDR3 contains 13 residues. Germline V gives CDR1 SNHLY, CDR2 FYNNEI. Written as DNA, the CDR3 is TGTGCCAGCAGTGCTACGAACACCGGGGAGCTGTTTTTT. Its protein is CASSATNTGELFF.

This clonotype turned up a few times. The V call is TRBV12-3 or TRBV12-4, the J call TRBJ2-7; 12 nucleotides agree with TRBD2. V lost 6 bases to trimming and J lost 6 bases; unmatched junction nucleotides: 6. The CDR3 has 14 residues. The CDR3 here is CASSLTSGRREQYF. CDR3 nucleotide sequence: TGTGCCAGCAGCCTGACTAGCGGGAGACGCGAGCAGTACTTC.

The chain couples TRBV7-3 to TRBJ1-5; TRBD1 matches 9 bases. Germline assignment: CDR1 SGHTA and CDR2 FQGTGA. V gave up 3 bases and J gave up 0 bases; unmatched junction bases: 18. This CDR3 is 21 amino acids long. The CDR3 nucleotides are TGTGCCAGCAGCTTTACCCCCAACGGGACAGGGACCTTCTATAGCAATCAGCCCCAGCATTTT. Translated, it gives CASSFTPNGTGTFYSNQPQHF.

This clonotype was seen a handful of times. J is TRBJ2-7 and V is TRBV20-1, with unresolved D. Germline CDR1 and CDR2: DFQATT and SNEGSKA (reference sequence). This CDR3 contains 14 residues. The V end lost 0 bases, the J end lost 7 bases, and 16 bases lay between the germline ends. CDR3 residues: CSAREPWDFGEQYF. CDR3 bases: TGCAGTGCTAGAGAGCCCTGGGATTTTGGTGAGCAGTACTTC.

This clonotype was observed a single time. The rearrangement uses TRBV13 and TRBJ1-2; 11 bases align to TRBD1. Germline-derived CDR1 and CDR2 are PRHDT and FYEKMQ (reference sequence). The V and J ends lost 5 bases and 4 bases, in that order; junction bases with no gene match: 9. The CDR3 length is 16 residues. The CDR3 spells CASSPRDRGIGYGYTF. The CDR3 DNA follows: TGTGCCAGCAGCCCGCGGGACAGGGGGATCGGCTATGGCTACACCTTC.

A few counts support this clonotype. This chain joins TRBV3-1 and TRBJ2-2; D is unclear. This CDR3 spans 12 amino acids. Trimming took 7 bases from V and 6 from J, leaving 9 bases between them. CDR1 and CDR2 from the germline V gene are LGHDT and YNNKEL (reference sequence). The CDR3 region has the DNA TGTGCCAGCACCTCTAATGCCGGGGAGCTGTTTTTT. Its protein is CASTSNAGELFF.

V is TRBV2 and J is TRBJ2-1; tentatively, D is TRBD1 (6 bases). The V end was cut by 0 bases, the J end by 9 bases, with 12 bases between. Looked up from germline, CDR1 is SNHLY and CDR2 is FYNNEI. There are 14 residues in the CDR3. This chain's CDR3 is CASSEALRGIEQFF. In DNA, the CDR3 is TGTGCCAGCAGTGAAGCGCTTAGGGGGATTGAGCAGTTCTTC.